These 18 T cell receptor beta chains originate from one sample sequenced in a study of blood T cell repertoires in COVID-19. TCRdb's table, derived via immunoSEQ multiplex PCR, lists solely in-frame clones and lacks some. The sample comprises about 400,000 clones, 80% to 90% of which are singletons, and around 9.3% rests with the top ten. Sequenced sample: PBMCs or T cells enriched from blood (not recorded which). The receptors originated from a woman aged 45 to 65 who had recovered from COVID-19.

The rearrangement joins TRBV28 to TRBJ1-2; a weak D match, TRBD1 (5 bases). The germline V gene has CDR1 MDHEN and CDR2 SYDVKM. This CDR3 is built from 13 residues. Trimming stripped 1 base from V and 8 bases from J, with 11 bases between. This chain's CDR3 is CASSLFGRAGYTF. The CDR3 DNA follows: TGTGCCAGCAGTTTATTTGGCAGGGCCGGCTACACCTTC.

Here the CDR3 reads CAATGVSQAFF. The CDR3 bases are TGTGCCGCGACAGGGGTTTCCCAAGCTTTCTTT. V gene TRBV28 combines with J gene TRBJ1-1; 8 nucleotides align to TRBD1. Germline trimming cut 11 bases from V and 9 bases from J; bases unmatched to any gene: 8. Germline V gene lookup returns CDR1 MDHEN and CDR2 SYDVKM. The CDR3 is made up of 11 amino acids.

The chain uses TRBV18 and TRBJ1-2, with a weak D call TRBD1 (6 bases). The germline V gene has CDR1 KGHSH and CDR2 LQKENI. The CDR3 spans 14 residues. With 3 bases removed from V and 2 bases from J, the gap between germline ends came to 10 bases. The DNA of the CDR3 is TGTGCCAGCTCACCCGGACAGCGAAACTATGGCTACACCTTC. As protein: CASSPGQRNYGYTF.

The rearrangement uses TRBV7-3 and TRBJ2-3; 11 bases align to TRBD1. Germline-derived CDR1 and CDR2 are SGHTA and FQGTGA. The V gene end was trimmed by 5 bases and the J gene end by 3 bases; junction bases not matched to a gene: 4. This CDR3 region has 15 residues. CDR3 protein: CASSIGTGGTDTQYF. CDR3 in DNA: TGTGCCAGCAGCATAGGGACAGGGGGGACAGATACGCAGTATTTT.

The V gene is TRBV25-1, the J gene TRBJ1-2; the D is unclear. This CDR3 region has 14 residues. The V end was cut by 5 bases, the J end by 4 bases, with 14 bases between. CDR1 and CDR2 from the germline V gene are MGHDK and SYGVNS. CDR3 sequence: CASSQRGYGYGYTF. CDR3 DNA sequence: TGTGCCAGCAGTCAGCGCGGGTACGGCTATGGCTACACCTTC.

The rearrangement joins TRBV15 to TRBJ2-7; D ambiguous. CDR1 and CDR2 from the germline V gene are LNHNV and YYDKDF (reference sequence). This CDR3 comprises 13 residues. Deletions cut 2 bases from V and 0 bases from J, with 5 bases between. The CDR3 bases are TGTGCCACCAGCAGATCTACCTCCTACGAGCAGTACTTC. Amino acids: CATSRSTSYEQYF.

The chain carries TRBV11-2 and TRBJ2-7; 7 nucleotides line up with TRBD1. The CDR3 covers 16 residues. V was pared by 6 bases and J by 0 bases, with 11 bases of the junction left unmatched. In germline, CDR1 is SGHAT, CDR2 FQNNGV. Here the CDR3 DNA reads TGTGCCAGCAGTTGGGACAGTAAGTTCTCCTCCTACGAGCAGTACTTC. This encodes CASSWDSKFSSYEQYF.

The gene calls are TRBV7-9 and TRBJ1-2; 9 positions agree with TRBD1. The CDR3 totals 16 residues. The J segment lost 7 bases and the V segment lost 4 bases, leaving 13 bases of the junction unmatched. The germline CDR1 and CDR2 sequences are SEHNR and FQNEAQ (reference sequence). This CDR3 is CASSSTAGTGFPGYTF. The CDR3, as DNA: TGTGCCAGCAGCTCCACCGCCGGGACAGGGTTTCCTGGCTACACCTTC.

This clone was observed once. The chain uses TRBV28 and TRBJ2-5; maybe TRBD2 (5 bases). V gave up 3 bases and J gave up 6 bases, with 14 bases separating them. The CDR3 is made up of 14 amino acids. Germline values: CDR1 MDHEN, CDR2 SYDVKM. This CDR3 reads CASSFDGVRKTQYF. As DNA, the CDR3 is TGTGCCAGCAGTTTTGACGGGGTCCGGAAGACCCAGTACTTC.

V usage is TRBV11-2 and J usage is TRBJ2-7, with TRBD2 matching 7 bases. The CDR3 length is 14 residues. V trimming: 5 bases; J trimming: 4 bases; junction bases outside the gene matches: 8. CDR1 and CDR2 from the germline V gene are SGHAT and FQNNGV. The CDR3 bases are TGTGCCAGCAGCCCCCGGTGGGGGGGATACGAGCAGTACTTC. Protein sequence: CASSPRWGGYEQYF.

This chain uses TRBV11-2 with TRBJ1-2; TRBD1 might be the D (6 bases). V was clipped by 2 bases and J by 7 bases, with 17 bases between them. CDR1 and CDR2 from the germline V gene are SGHAT and FQNNGV. The CDR3 totals 15 residues. CDR3 amino acids: CASSLNRVWSLGYTF. DNA for the CDR3: TGTGCCAGCAGCTTAAACAGGGTTTGGAGTCTTGGCTACACCTTC. The variable domain in full, completed from reference TRBV11-2 and TRBJ1-2, reads EAGVAQSPRYKIIEKRQSVAFWCNPISGHATLYWYQQILGQGPKLLIQFQNNGVVDDSQLPKDRFSAERLKGVDSTLKIQPAKLEDSAVYLCASSLNRVWSLGYTFGSGTRLTVV.

The genes are TRBV5-4 and TRBJ2-5, with D tentatively TRBD2 (5 bases). V was pared by 5 bases and J by 3 bases, with 14 bases between. The CDR3 has 14 residues. Germline V gene sequence: CDR1 SGHNT, CDR2 YYREEE (reference sequence). CDR3 coding DNA: TGTGCCAGCAGTTCCCCTCCGGGGAAAGAGACCCAGTACTTC. It yields the protein CASSSPPGKETQYF.

The rearrangement uses TRBV7-6 and TRBJ1-3; the match to TRBD1 covers 7 bases. CDR1 is SGHVS, CDR2 FNYEAQ, per germline. This CDR3 spans 21 amino acids. Trimming removed 2 bases from V and 8 bases from J; junction bases left unmatched: 27. As DNA, the CDR3 is TGTGCCAGCAGCTTATCCCCATATAGGGTGGGACAGTCACCGGTTGGTGACACCATATATTTT. Translated, it gives CASSLSPYRVGQSPVGDTIYF.

The gene calls are TRBV5-1 and TRBJ2-7, with TRBD1 as a possible D gene (6 bases). The CDR3 totals 13 residues. V lost 4 bases, J lost 1 base, and 9 bases lay in between. The V gene's germline CDR1 is SGHRS and CDR2 YFSETQ. The CDR3 here is CASSVQGSYEQYF. CDR3 nucleotides: TGCGCCAGCAGCGTACAGGGTTCCTACGAGCAGTACTTC. Looking up the rest from reference TRBV5-1 and TRBJ2-7 gives the full variable domain: KAGVTQTPRYLIKTRGQQVTLSCSPISGHRSVSWYQQTPGQGLQFLFEYFSETQRNKGNFPGRFSGRQFSNSRSEMNVSTLELGDSALYLCASSVQGSYEQYFGPGTRLTVT.

The V call is TRBV21-1, the J call TRBJ1-1; no check of the table's D call, TRBD1, against the DNA was made. TRBV21-1 is annotated as a pseudogene. The CDR3 totals 15 residues. In DNA, the CDR3 is TGTGCCAGCAGCAAACCGGGACAGAGAAACACTGAAGCTTTCTTT. As protein: CASSKPGQRNTEAFF.

The chain joins TRBV11-2 to TRBJ2-1, with 8 bases lining up with TRBD2. The V segment lost 2 bases and the J segment 7 bases; nucleotides outside the gene matches: 13. Per germline, CDR1 SGHAT and CDR2 FQNNGV. The CDR3 has 17 residues. The CDR3 reads CASSLKYRGGPGNEQFF. DNA for the CDR3: TGTGCCAGCAGCTTAAAGTATCGGGGGGGGCCGGGAAATGAGCAGTTCTTC. Supplemented by reference TRBV11-2 and TRBJ2-1, the full variable domain reads EAGVAQSPRYKIIEKRQSVAFWCNPISGHATLYWYQQILGQGPKLLIQFQNNGVVDDSQLPKDRFSAERLKGVDSTLKIQPAKLEDSAVYLCASSLKYRGGPGNEQFFGPGTRLTVL.

The chain recombines TRBV4-3 with TRBJ1-2, with D unresolved. Germline values: CDR1 LGHNA, CDR2 YSLEER. Trimming removed 1 base from V and 4 bases from J, with 7 bases in between. The CDR3 sequence is 13 residues long. The CDR3 coding sequence is TGCGCCAGCAGCCAAGGTCGGTTCTATGGCTACACCTTC. Encoded protein: CASSQGRFYGYTF.

This clone turned up a few times. Mismatch with germline at one junction end may stem from a read error. The chain recombines TRBV19 with TRBJ1-1; D may be TRBD1 (5 bases). CDR3 length: 11 residues. Germline CDR1 and CDR2: LNHDA and SQIVND (reference sequence). CDR3 in DNA: TGTGCCAGTAGTTTAGACAGCGGCGCTTTCTTT. Translating it yields CASSLDSGAFF.